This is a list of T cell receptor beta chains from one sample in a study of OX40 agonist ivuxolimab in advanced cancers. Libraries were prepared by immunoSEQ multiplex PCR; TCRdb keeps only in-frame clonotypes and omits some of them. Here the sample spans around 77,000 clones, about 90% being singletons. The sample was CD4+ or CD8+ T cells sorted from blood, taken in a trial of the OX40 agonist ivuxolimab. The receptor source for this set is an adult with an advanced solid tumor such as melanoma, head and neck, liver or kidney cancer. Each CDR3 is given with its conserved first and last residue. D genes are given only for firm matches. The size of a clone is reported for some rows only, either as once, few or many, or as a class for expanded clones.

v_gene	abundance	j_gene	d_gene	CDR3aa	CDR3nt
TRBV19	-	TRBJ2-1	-	CASSIPPLYDNEQFF	TGTGCCAGTAGTATTCCCCCCCTCTACGACAATGAGCAGTTCTTC
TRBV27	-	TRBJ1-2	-	CDSSSWDKVANYGYTF	TGTGACAGCAGTTCATGGGACAAAGTCGCTAACTATGGCTACACCTTC
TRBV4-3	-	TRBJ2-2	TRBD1	CASSQDSRGLTGELFF	TGCGCCAGCAGCCAAGATTCCAGGGGGCTCACCGGGGAGCTGTTTTTT
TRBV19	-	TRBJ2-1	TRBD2	CASSLISGRSFNEQFF	TGTGCCAGTAGCCTAATTAGCGGGAGGAGTTTTAATGAGCAGTTCTTC
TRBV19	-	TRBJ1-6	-	CASSFLPTFNSPLHF	TGTGCCAGTAGCTTCCTACCGACATTTAATTCACCCCTCCACTTT
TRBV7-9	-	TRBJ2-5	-	CASSPEYQETQYF	TGTGCCAGCAGCCCTGAATACCAAGAGACCCAGTACTTC
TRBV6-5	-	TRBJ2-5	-	CASSQTQYF	TGTGCCAGCAGCCAGACCCAGTACTTC
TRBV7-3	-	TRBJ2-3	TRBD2	CASSLAGGETSTDTQYF	TGTGCCAGCAGCTTAGCGGGAGGCGAAACTAGCACAGATACGCAGTATTTT
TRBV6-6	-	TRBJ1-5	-	CASSPSGLGPQHF	TGTGCCAGCAGTCCCTCGGGCCTGGGGCCCCAGCATTTT
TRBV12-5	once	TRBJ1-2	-	CASGLGGHLNGYTF	TGTGCTAGTGGTTTAGGGGGACACCTGAATGGCTACACCTTC
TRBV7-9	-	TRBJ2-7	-	CASSLRRGDYEQYF	TGTGCCAGCAGCCTTAGGCGGGGAGACTACGAGCAGTACTTC
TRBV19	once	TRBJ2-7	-	CASSILGTLGEQYF	TGTGCCAGTAGTATTCTAGGAACTCTCGGCGAGCAGTACTTC
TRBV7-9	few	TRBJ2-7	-	CASSSPGRHYEQYF	TGTGCCAGCAGCTCCCCGGGACGGCACTACGAGCAGTACTTC
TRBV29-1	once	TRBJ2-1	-	CSVEDTPGSSYNEQFF	TGCAGCGTTGAAGACACACCGGGTTCCTCCTACAATGAGCAGTTCTTC
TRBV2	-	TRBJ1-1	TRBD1	CASSQDRRNTEAFF	TGTGCCAGCAGCCAGGACAGGAGGAACACTGAAGCTTTCTTT
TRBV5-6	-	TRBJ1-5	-	CASSQVLDSNQPQHF	TGTGCCAGCAGCCAGGTTCTCGATAGCAATCAGCCCCAGCATTTT
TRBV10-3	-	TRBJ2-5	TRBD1	CASLDREQETQYF	TGTGCCAGCCTGGACAGGGAGCAAGAGACCCAGTACTTC
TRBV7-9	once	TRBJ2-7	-	CASSLAQGYEQYF	TGTGCCAGCAGCTTAGCCCAGGGCTACGAGCAGTACTTC
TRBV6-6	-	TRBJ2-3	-	CASGSDDTITDTQYF	TGTGCCAGCGGCTCCGATGACACTATCACAGATACGCAGTATTTT
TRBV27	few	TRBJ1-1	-	CASSPGTVAEAFF	TGTGCCAGCAGTCCCGGGACGGTTGCTGAAGCTTTCTTT
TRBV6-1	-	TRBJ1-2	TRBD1	CASSIQGDYGYTF	TGTGCCAGCAGTATACAGGGGGACTATGGCTACACCTTC
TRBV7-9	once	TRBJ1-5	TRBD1	CASSLFQGADQPQHF	TGTGCCAGCAGCTTATTTCAGGGGGCCGATCAGCCCCAGCATTTT
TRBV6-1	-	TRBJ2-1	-	CASGTPQFF	TGTGCCAGTGGGACTCCTCAGTTCTTC
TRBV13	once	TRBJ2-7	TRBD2	CASSPRTSGSSTYEQYF	TGTGCCAGCAGCCCCCGGACTAGCGGGAGTTCGACCTACGAGCAGTACTTC
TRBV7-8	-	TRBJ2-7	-	CASSLGSYEQYF	TGTGCCAGCAGCTTAGGAAGTTACGAGCAGTACTTC